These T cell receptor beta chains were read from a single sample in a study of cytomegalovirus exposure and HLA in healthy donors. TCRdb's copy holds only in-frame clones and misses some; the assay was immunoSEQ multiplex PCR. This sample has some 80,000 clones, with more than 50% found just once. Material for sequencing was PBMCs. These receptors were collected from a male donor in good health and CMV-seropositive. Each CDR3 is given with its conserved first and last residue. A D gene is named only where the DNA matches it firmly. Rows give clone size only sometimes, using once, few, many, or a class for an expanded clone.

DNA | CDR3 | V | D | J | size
TGTGCCAGCAGTAGGGGGTTAGCTAACTATGGCTACACCTTC | CASSRGLANYGYTF | TRBV5-4 | . | TRBJ1-2 | .
TGTGCCAGCAGCCACGGGGGGGGCCGCGTTTCAGATACGCAGTATTTT | CASSHGGGRVSDTQYF | TRBV7-2 | TRBD2 | TRBJ2-3 | once
TGCAGCGTTGAAGGTTTTTCAGGAGGGTACGAGCAGTACTTC | CSVEGFSGGYEQYF | TRBV29-1 | . | TRBJ2-7 | .
TGTGCCAGTAGTATTAGCGGGGGTGGCTACACCTTC | CASSISGGGYTF | TRBV19 | . | TRBJ1-2 | few
TGCAGCGTTGACCAAGGGGGCGGCTATGGCTACACCTTC | CSVDQGGGYGYTF | TRBV29-1 | TRBD1 | TRBJ1-2 | .
TGTGCCACCAGCGGACTCCTCGGGACAGGCACAGATACGCAGTATTTT | CATSGLLGTGTDTQYF | TRBV15 | TRBD1 | TRBJ2-3 | .
TGTGCCAGCAGCTTTATGAACACTGAAGCTTTCTTT | CASSFMNTEAFF | TRBV7-9 | . | TRBJ1-1 | .
TGTGCCAGCAGTTCACAGGGGATTGGTGAAAAACTGTTTTTT | CASSSQGIGEKLFF | TRBV2 | TRBD1 | TRBJ1-4 | .
TGTGCCAGCAGCTTTAGCGGGAGCACAGATACGCAGTATTTT | CASSFSGSTDTQYF | TRBV5-4 | TRBD2 | TRBJ2-3 | .
TGTGCCAGCACCTGGGCCCGGGGGGGAATCACAGATACGCAGTATTTT | CASTWARGGITDTQYF | TRBV5-6 | TRBD2 | TRBJ2-3 | few
TGTGCCAGCAGCCCGCCAGGGACTAGCGGCAATGAGCAGTTCTTC | CASSPPGTSGNEQFF | TRBV7-2 | TRBD2 | TRBJ2-1 | .
TGTGCCAGCAGCTTAACAGGGTCTACGCGCTTGACTGGCTACACCTTC | CASSLTGSTRLTGYTF | TRBV5-8 | . | TRBJ1-2 | few
TGCGCCAGCAGCTTTGGAGGGACCGGCGGCTACACCTTC | CASSFGGTGGYTF | TRBV5-1 | . | TRBJ1-2 | .
TGTGCCAGTAGGAGGGCGGGAGAGGGGCCCGAGCAGTACTTC | CASRRAGEGPEQYF | TRBV19 | TRBD2 | TRBJ2-7 | .
TGTGCCACATCCTTCAGGGAAACGAATCAGCCCCAGCATTTT | CATSFRETNQPQHF | TRBV19 | . | TRBJ1-5 | .
TGTGCCAGCCAGGCAGGGACTGAAGCTTTCTTT | CASQAGTEAFF | TRBV6-6 | . | TRBJ1-1 | .
TGTGCCAGCAGCTTATCCAGCGGGAGATACGAGCAGTACTTC | CASSLSSGRYEQYF | TRBV5-4 | TRBD2 | TRBJ2-7 | .
TGCACCAGTACCTCCCACAGCGGTTCGTCGGAGGAGCTGTTTTTT | CTSTSHSGSSEELFF | TRBV5-1 | . | TRBJ2-2 | .
TGTGCCAGCAGAGACAGTGGCTCAGGCTACGAGCAGTACTTC | CASRDSGSGYEQYF | TRBV6-6 | . | TRBJ2-7 | .
TGTGCCTGGCAACAGGGACCCCCCTACGAGCAGTACTTC | CAWQQGPPYEQYF | TRBV30 | . | TRBJ2-7 | few
TGTGCCAGCAGCTTAGTGGGGGCAGGCAATCAGCCCCAGCATTTT | CASSLVGAGNQPQHF | TRBV7-9 | . | TRBJ1-5 | .